This T cell receptor beta chain came from a study of OX40 agonist ivuxolimab in advanced cancers. Study-level results: Partial responders receiving 0.1-3.0 mg/kg showed among the lowest clonal expansion.

V dropped 6 bases and J dropped 0 bases, with 6 bases sitting between them. This CDR3 has 14 residues. Germline V gene sequence: CDR1 ENHRY, CDR2 SYGVKD. Concerning this clone: The antigen remains unidentified.

The protocol was immunoSEQ multiplex PCR, while the TCRdb copy is restricted to in-frame clones and leaves out a portion. The table includes over 75,000 clones, roughly 90% detected once. The receptor was derived from an adult with an advanced solid tumor such as melanoma, head and neck, liver or kidney cancer. The chain employs TRBV10-3 and TRBJ2-6; TRBD1 is a possible D gene (5 bases). The source material was CD4+ or CD8+ T cells sorted from blood, sampled in a trial of the OX40 agonist ivuxolimab. This chain's CDR3 is CAISDSSGANVLTF. Written as DNA, the CDR3 is TGTGCCATCAGCGACAGCTCTGGGGCCAACGTCCTGACTTTC.